Given below is one T cell receptor beta chain in context. Its target is unknown. A v3.0 immunoSEQ assay was performed at survey level. The data were produced by immunoSEQ multiplex PCR, yet TCRdb's version contains in-frame clones alone and is incomplete. The sample consists of over 30,000 clones, roughly 97% of them appearing once. The CDR3 runs 15 residues. From germline, CDR1 is SGHVS and CDR2 FQNEAQ. After removal of 5 bases from V and 2 bases from J, the junction contained 9 bases not matched to a gene. This sample is part of a study of long-term antiretroviral therapy in people with HIV. The study's findings and limits: Whereas controls had wider CDR3 length ranges, HIV repertoires had narrower ones.

The source of this sequence is a man aged 25 to 40 with HIV. The sequencing used unsorted PBMCs, collected 7.6 years after starting antiretroviral therapy. This sequence joins TRBV7-8 and TRBJ2-7, with 7 bases fitting TRBD1. The DNA of the CDR3 is TGTGCCAGCAGCGCCGCAGGGGGAGATACCTACGAGCAGTACTTC. Residues: CASSAAGGDTYEQYF.